A single T cell receptor beta chain is shown here with its context. An end of the junction differs from the germline gene, which may be a read error. The method was immunoSEQ multiplex PCR; TCRdb's version includes in-frame clones alone and lacks a portion of them. The sample carries about 290,000 clones, approximately 80% recorded once. The germline V gene encodes CDR1 LNHNV and CDR2 YYDKDF (reference sequence). The CDR3 consists of 13 residues. This record belongs to a study of blood T cell repertoires in COVID-19. Study summary: Samples representing acute and convalescent COVID-19 were sourced from the United States, Italy and Spain.

This sequence was found in a woman aged 50 to 60 with active or convalescent COVID-19. The sequencing sample was made of peripheral blood. The gene calls are TRBV15 and TRBJ2-1; D unresolved. The CDR3 loop reads CATTRGTENEQFF. In DNA form, the CDR3 reads TGTGCCACCACCAGAGGTACTGAAAATGAGCAGTTCTTC.